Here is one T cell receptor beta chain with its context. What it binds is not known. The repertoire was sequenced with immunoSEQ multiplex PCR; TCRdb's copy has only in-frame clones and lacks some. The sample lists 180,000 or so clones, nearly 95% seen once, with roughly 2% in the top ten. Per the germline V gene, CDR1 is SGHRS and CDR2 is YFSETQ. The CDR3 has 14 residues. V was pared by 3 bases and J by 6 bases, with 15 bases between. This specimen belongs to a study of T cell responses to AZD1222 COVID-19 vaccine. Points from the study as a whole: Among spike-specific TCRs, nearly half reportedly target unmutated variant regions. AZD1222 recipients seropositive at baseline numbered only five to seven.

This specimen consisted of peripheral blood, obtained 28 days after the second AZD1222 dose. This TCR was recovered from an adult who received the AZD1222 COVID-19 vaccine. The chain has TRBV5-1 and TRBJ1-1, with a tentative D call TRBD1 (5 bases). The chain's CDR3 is CASSSGVARSEAFF. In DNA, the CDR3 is TGCGCCAGCAGCTCGGGGGTGGCAAGATCTGAAGCTTTCTTT.